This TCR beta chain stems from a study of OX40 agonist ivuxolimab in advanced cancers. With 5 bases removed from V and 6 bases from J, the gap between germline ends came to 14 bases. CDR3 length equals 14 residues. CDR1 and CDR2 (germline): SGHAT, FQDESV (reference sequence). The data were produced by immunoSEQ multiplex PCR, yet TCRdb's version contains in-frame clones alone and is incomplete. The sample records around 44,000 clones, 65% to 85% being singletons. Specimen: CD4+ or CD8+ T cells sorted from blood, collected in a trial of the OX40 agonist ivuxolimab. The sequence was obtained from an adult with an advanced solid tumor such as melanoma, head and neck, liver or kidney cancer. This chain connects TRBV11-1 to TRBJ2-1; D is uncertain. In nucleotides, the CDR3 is TGTGCCAGCAGCCCCCGGTTTGTAGGCAATGAGCAGTTCTTC. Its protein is CASSPRFVGNEQFF.